A selection of T cell receptor beta chains follows, all from one sample in a study of regulatory T cells in long-lasting Graves disease. TCRdb re-called the multiplex PCR reads through MiXCR, storing one row per CDR3 protein. The table has about 660,000 distinct CDR3 sequences, around 30% seen once; the top ten hold roughly 46%. The sample here was peripheral blood mononuclear cells (PBMCs), taken when the disease was refractory, from a patient treated with antithyroid drugs. The receptors were gathered from a female donor with Graves disease. Both conserved end residues are part of each CDR3. Each record gives: D gene, V gene, clone size, J gene, CDR3 DNA, CDR3 protein. The D gene is left open where the match is weak. Where a row states a size, it is once, few, many or the class of an expanded clone; other rows omit it.

d_gene: -; v_gene: TRBV19; abundance: -; j_gene: TRBJ1-5; CDR3nt: TGTGCCAGTAGTAGTTGGGGATTTGATAGCAATCAGCCCCAGCATTTT; CDR3aa: CASSSWGFDSNQPQHF
d_gene: -; v_gene: TRBV29-1; abundance: -; j_gene: TRBJ1-1; CDR3nt: TGCAGCGTCGCCCTGGGACAGAACACTGAAGCTTTCTTT; CDR3aa: CSVALGQNTEAFF
d_gene: -; v_gene: TRBV2; abundance: -; j_gene: TRBJ2-5; CDR3nt: TGTGCCAGCAGGGAACCCGGGACCCAGTACTTC; CDR3aa: CASREPGTQYF
d_gene: -; v_gene: TRBV12-3/TRBV12-4; abundance: few; j_gene: TRBJ2-4; CDR3nt: TGTGCCAGCAGTCCGACAGGCCTAGCCAAAAACATTCAGTACTTC; CDR3aa: CASSPTGLAKNIQYF
d_gene: -; v_gene: TRBV19; abundance: few; j_gene: TRBJ1-1; CDR3nt: TGTGCCAGTAGTCCTACAGCGTACCCTGAAGCTTTCTTT; CDR3aa: CASSPTAYPEAFF
d_gene: -; v_gene: TRBV27; abundance: -; j_gene: TRBJ2-7; CDR3nt: TGTGCCAGCAGTTTATTAACCGGGCTTCACGGTGGATACGAGCAGTACTTC; CDR3aa: CASSLLTGLHGGYEQYF
d_gene: -; v_gene: TRBV15; abundance: -; j_gene: TRBJ2-1; CDR3nt: TGTGCCACCCTACCTGCGGTAGGAGGTCTCTACAATGAGCAGTTCTTC; CDR3aa: CATLPAVGGLYNEQFF
d_gene: -; v_gene: TRBV20-1; abundance: many; j_gene: TRBJ1-2; CDR3nt: TGCAGTGCTCTTGATTATGGCTACACCTTC; CDR3aa: CSALDYGYTF
d_gene: -; v_gene: TRBV6-2/TRBV6-3; abundance: -; j_gene: TRBJ2-2; CDR3nt: TGTGCCAGCAGTTATTTTGCTTCAAGTTACACCGGGGAGCTGTTTTTT; CDR3aa: CASSYFASSYTGELFF
d_gene: TRBD1; v_gene: TRBV15; abundance: many; j_gene: TRBJ1-5; CDR3nt: TGTGCCACCAGCAGAGGGAGCGGAGGGGGCACGGGCAATCAGCCCCAGCATTTT; CDR3aa: CATSRGSGGGTGNQPQHF
d_gene: TRBD1; v_gene: TRBV6-2/TRBV6-3; abundance: -; j_gene: TRBJ1-2; CDR3nt: TGTGCCAGCAGGACAGGGGAGAGCGGCTACACCTTC; CDR3aa: CASRTGESGYTF
d_gene: -; v_gene: TRBV20-1; abundance: -; j_gene: TRBJ1-1; CDR3nt: TGCAGTGCTCCCCAGATAAAGGGTTGGGGCACTGAAGCTTTCTTT; CDR3aa: CSAPQIKGWGTEAFF
d_gene: -; v_gene: TRBV20-1; abundance: -; j_gene: TRBJ1-5; CDR3nt: TGCAGTGCTAGGGAAACAGGGTGGTATCAGCCCCAGCATTTT; CDR3aa: CSARETGWYQPQHF
d_gene: -; v_gene: TRBV28; abundance: few; j_gene: TRBJ1-1; CDR3nt: TGTGCCAGCAGTCTGGACAGTGTGAACACTGAAGCTTTCTTT; CDR3aa: CASSLDSVNTEAFF
d_gene: TRBD1; v_gene: TRBV11-2; abundance: many; j_gene: TRBJ1-1; CDR3nt: TGTGCCAGCAGGGGACAGGGTCACACTGAAGCTTTCTTT; CDR3aa: CASRGQGHTEAFF
d_gene: -; v_gene: TRBV10-3; abundance: -; j_gene: TRBJ2-7; CDR3nt: TGTGCCATCAGTGAGGCGATCCGACTGGACGAGCAGTACTTC; CDR3aa: CAISEAIRLDEQYF
d_gene: -; v_gene: TRBV11-1; abundance: few; j_gene: TRBJ2-4; CDR3nt: TGTGCCAGCAGCCTACCCGGGGTAACCAAAAACATTCAGTACTTC; CDR3aa: CASSLPGVTKNIQYF
d_gene: TRBD1; v_gene: TRBV20-1; abundance: few; j_gene: TRBJ1-1; CDR3nt: TGCAGTGCAAAGACAGGGCTAAACACTGAAGCTTTCTTT; CDR3aa: CSAKTGLNTEAFF
d_gene: -; v_gene: TRBV12-3/TRBV12-4; abundance: many; j_gene: TRBJ1-5; CDR3nt: TGTGCCAGCAGTTCTCGACAGGTCGGGCAGCCCCAGCATTTT; CDR3aa: CASSSRQVGQPQHF
d_gene: -; v_gene: TRBV6-1; abundance: few; j_gene: TRBJ1-6; CDR3nt: TGTGCCAGCAGTCGGACGGCCGGGGCGGGGAATTCACCCCTCCACTTT; CDR3aa: CASSRTAGAGNSPLHF
d_gene: -; v_gene: TRBV10-3; abundance: -; j_gene: TRBJ2-7; CDR3nt: TGTGCCATCAGGGCAGGGCGCAACTCCTACGAGCAGTACTTC; CDR3aa: CAIRAGRNSYEQYF
d_gene: -; v_gene: TRBV5-1; abundance: -; j_gene: TRBJ1-5; CDR3nt: TGCGCCAGCAGCTTGGACGGTCCCTTAGGGCCCCAGCATTTT; CDR3aa: CASSLDGPLGPQHF
d_gene: TRBD1; v_gene: TRBV10-3; abundance: -; j_gene: TRBJ1-5; CDR3nt: TGTGCCATCAGTGAGGAACAGGGGGGCTATAGCAATCAGCCCCAGCATTTT; CDR3aa: CAISEEQGGYSNQPQHF
d_gene: TRBD2; v_gene: TRBV20-1; abundance: -; j_gene: TRBJ2-7; CDR3nt: TGCAGTGCTAGGGCGACTAGCGGGGGTTCCTACGAGCAGTACTTC; CDR3aa: CSARATSGGSYEQYF
d_gene: TRBD1; v_gene: TRBV20-1; abundance: -; j_gene: TRBJ1-2; CDR3nt: TGCAGTGCTAGGACAGGGGTCTCCTATGGCTACACCTTC; CDR3aa: CSARTGVSYGYTF
d_gene: TRBD1; v_gene: TRBV6-1; abundance: few; j_gene: TRBJ1-2; CDR3nt: TGTGCCAGCAGGACAGGGGCATCGGGCTATGGCTACACCTTC; CDR3aa: CASRTGASGYGYTF
d_gene: -; v_gene: TRBV2; abundance: -; j_gene: TRBJ2-7; CDR3nt: TGTGCCAGCAGCCACCCGCCTGGTGAAGACTACGAGCAGTACTTC; CDR3aa: CASSHPPGEDYEQYF
d_gene: -; v_gene: TRBV28; abundance: -; j_gene: TRBJ1-4; CDR3nt: TGTGCCAGCAGTTTGGCACGGACAACTAATGAAAAACTGTTTTTT; CDR3aa: CASSLARTTNEKLFF
d_gene: -; v_gene: TRBV5-4; abundance: -; j_gene: TRBJ2-5; CDR3nt: TGTGCCTGCAGCTGGGGGCCTCCCGGGGCGGGGTCCCAAGAGACCCAGTACTTC; CDR3aa: CACSWGPPGAGSQETQYF
d_gene: TRBD2; v_gene: TRBV9; abundance: few; j_gene: TRBJ2-5; CDR3nt: TGTGCCAGCAGCGTATTTCGGGGGGTCCATGAGACCCAGTACTTC; CDR3aa: CASSVFRGVHETQYF
d_gene: -; v_gene: TRBV3-1; abundance: -; j_gene: TRBJ1-3; CDR3nt: TGTGCCAGCAGCCAAGATTGGGCGGACGGGCCCTCTGGAAACACCATATATTTT; CDR3aa: CASSQDWADGPSGNTIYF
d_gene: -; v_gene: TRBV3-1; abundance: -; j_gene: TRBJ1-1; CDR3nt: TGTGCCAGCAGCCAAGGAGGGTCTCCGAACACTGAAGCTTTCTTT; CDR3aa: CASSQGGSPNTEAFF
d_gene: -; v_gene: TRBV27; abundance: many; j_gene: TRBJ1-1; CDR3nt: TGTGCCAGCAGTTGGTCCTGGGACACTGAAGCTTTCTTT; CDR3aa: CASSWSWDTEAFF
d_gene: TRBD2; v_gene: TRBV10-3; abundance: few; j_gene: TRBJ2-2; CDR3nt: TGTGCCATCACTTCTAGCGGAAGCACCGGGGAGCTGTTTTTT; CDR3aa: CAITSSGSTGELFF
d_gene: TRBD1; v_gene: TRBV19; abundance: few; j_gene: TRBJ1-1; CDR3nt: TGTGCCAGTACCTCAAATAATGACAGGGGCACTGAAGCTTTCTTT; CDR3aa: CASTSNNDRGTEAFF
d_gene: -; v_gene: TRBV4-1; abundance: few; j_gene: TRBJ2-7; CDR3nt: TGCGCCAGCAGCCTGCTAGGTAGTCCCTACGAGCAGTACTTC; CDR3aa: CASSLLGSPYEQYF
d_gene: -; v_gene: TRBV7-6; abundance: -; j_gene: TRBJ2-5; CDR3nt: TGTGCCAGCAGCTTAGTAAGCCCGGTTGACCAAGAGACCCAGTACTTC; CDR3aa: CASSLVSPVDQETQYF
d_gene: -; v_gene: TRBV29-1; abundance: -; j_gene: TRBJ2-7; CDR3nt: TGCAGCGTTGAAGTAACAGAGACCTACGAGCAGTACTTC; CDR3aa: CSVEVTETYEQYF
d_gene: TRBD1; v_gene: TRBV20-1; abundance: -; j_gene: TRBJ2-5; CDR3nt: TGCAGTGCTAGAAAACAGGGGGCGAAGAGAGAGACCCAGTACTTC; CDR3aa: CSARKQGAKRETQYF
d_gene: -; v_gene: TRBV19; abundance: few; j_gene: TRBJ1-4; CDR3nt: TGTGCCAGTATGGGGGTGACTAATGAAAAACTGTTTTTT; CDR3aa: CASMGVTNEKLFF
d_gene: TRBD1; v_gene: TRBV4-3; abundance: -; j_gene: TRBJ1-1; CDR3nt: TGCGCCAGCAGCCAAGAGGGTAAACAGGGGAAAGCTTTCTTT; CDR3aa: CASSQEGKQGKAFF
d_gene: -; v_gene: TRBV11-2; abundance: many; j_gene: TRBJ2-5; CDR3nt: TGTGCCAGCAGCTCCGCCTTTACGCAGACCCAGTACTTC; CDR3aa: CASSSAFTQTQYF
d_gene: -; v_gene: TRBV30; abundance: -; j_gene: TRBJ2-7; CDR3nt: TGTGCCTGGACAGTGAGGACAGACTCCTACGAGCAGTACTTC; CDR3aa: CAWTVRTDSYEQYF
d_gene: TRBD1; v_gene: TRBV11-2; abundance: -; j_gene: TRBJ1-2; CDR3nt: TGTGCCAGCAGCCCAATGGGACAGGTGATCTATGGCTACACCTTC; CDR3aa: CASSPMGQVIYGYTF
d_gene: -; v_gene: TRBV9; abundance: -; j_gene: TRBJ1-6; CDR3nt: TGTGCCAGCAGCGCGGGACCCAGGGTAAATTCACCCCTCCACTTT; CDR3aa: CASSAGPRVNSPLHF
d_gene: TRBD1; v_gene: TRBV12-3/TRBV12-4; abundance: few; j_gene: TRBJ1-1; CDR3nt: TGTGCCAGCAAACAACAGGGGGCTGTAACTGAAGCTTTCTTT; CDR3aa: CASKQQGAVTEAFF
d_gene: -; v_gene: TRBV12-3/TRBV12-4; abundance: many; j_gene: TRBJ1-1; CDR3nt: TGTGCCAGCAGGACCGAGGGTAGACACACTGAAGCTTTCTTT; CDR3aa: CASRTEGRHTEAFF
d_gene: TRBD1; v_gene: TRBV2; abundance: many; j_gene: TRBJ1-2; CDR3nt: TGTGCCAGCACACCACCCGCAGGGGGTTTAGGAGGCTACACCTTC; CDR3aa: CASTPPAGGLGGYTF
d_gene: -; v_gene: TRBV20-1; abundance: -; j_gene: TRBJ2-7; CDR3nt: TGCAGTGCCGAGAAACCCTTCGGACAGCCCTACGAGCAGTACTTC; CDR3aa: CSAEKPFGQPYEQYF
d_gene: -; v_gene: TRBV12-3/TRBV12-4; abundance: -; j_gene: TRBJ2-7; CDR3nt: TGTGCCAGCAGTTTAGAGAGCAGGGCCTACGAGCAGTACTTC; CDR3aa: CASSLESRAYEQYF
d_gene: TRBD2; v_gene: TRBV2; abundance: many; j_gene: TRBJ2-7; CDR3nt: TGTGCCAGCACACCGGGACTAGCGGGAGGGTACGAGCAGTACTTC; CDR3aa: CASTPGLAGGYEQYF